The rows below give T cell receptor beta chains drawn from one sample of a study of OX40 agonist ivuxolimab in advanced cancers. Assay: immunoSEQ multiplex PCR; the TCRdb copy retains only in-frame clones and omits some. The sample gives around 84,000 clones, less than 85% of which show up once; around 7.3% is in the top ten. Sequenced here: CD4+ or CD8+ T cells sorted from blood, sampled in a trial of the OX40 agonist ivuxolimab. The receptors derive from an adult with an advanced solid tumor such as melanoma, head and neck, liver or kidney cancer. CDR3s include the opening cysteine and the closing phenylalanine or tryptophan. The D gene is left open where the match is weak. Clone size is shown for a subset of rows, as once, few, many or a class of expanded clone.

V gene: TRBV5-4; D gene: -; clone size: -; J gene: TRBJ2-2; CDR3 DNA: TGTGCCAGCAGCTTGGACTCTAACACCGGGGAGCTGTTTTTT; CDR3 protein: CASSLDSNTGELFF
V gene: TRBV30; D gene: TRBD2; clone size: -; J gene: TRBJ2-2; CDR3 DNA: TGTGCCTGGATGGGAGCGGGGTACACCGGGGAGCTGTTTTTT; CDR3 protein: CAWMGAGYTGELFF
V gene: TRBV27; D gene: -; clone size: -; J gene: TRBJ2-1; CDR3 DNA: TGTGCCAGCAGTTCTAGAATCCGGGAGCAGTTCTTC; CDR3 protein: CASSSRIREQFF
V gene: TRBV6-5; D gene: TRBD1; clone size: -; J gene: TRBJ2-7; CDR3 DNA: TGTGCCAGCAGTTGGCACAGGGGTGTCGGTACCTACGAGCAGTACTTC; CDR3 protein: CASSWHRGVGTYEQYF
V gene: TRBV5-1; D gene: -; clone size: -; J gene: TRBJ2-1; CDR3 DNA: TGCGCCAGCAGCTTGGACAGCCGAGAGCAGTTCTTC; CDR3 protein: CASSLDSREQFF
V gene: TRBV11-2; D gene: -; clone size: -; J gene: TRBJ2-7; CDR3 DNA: TGTGCCAGCAGCCCGGTGCGGACCTACGAGCAGTACTTC; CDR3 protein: CASSPVRTYEQYF
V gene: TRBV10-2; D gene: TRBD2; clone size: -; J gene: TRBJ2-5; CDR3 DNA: TGCGCCAGCAGTGGAAGCGGGGAGTGGGAGACCCAGTACTTC; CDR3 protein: CASSGSGEWETQYF
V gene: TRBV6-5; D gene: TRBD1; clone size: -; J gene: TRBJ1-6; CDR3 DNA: TGTGCCAGCAACTTAGGACAGGGATGGAATTCACCCCTCCACTTT; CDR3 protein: CASNLGQGWNSPLHF
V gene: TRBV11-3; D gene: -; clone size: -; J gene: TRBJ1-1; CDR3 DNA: TGTGCCAGCAGCTCGACAGCAGATTACACTGAAGCTTTCTTT; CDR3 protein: CASSSTADYTEAFF
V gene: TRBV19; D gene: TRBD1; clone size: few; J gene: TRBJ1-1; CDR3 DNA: TGTGCCAGTAGTGACAGGGGGCTCACTGAAGCTTTCTTT; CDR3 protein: CASSDRGLTEAFF
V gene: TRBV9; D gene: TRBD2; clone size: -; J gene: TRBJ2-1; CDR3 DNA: TGTGCCAGCAGCGTAGTAGCGGGGATCTCCTACAATGAGCAGTTCTTC; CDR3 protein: CASSVVAGISYNEQFF
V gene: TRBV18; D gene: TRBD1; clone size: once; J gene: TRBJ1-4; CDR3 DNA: TGTGCCAGCTCACCGGAGGGGGCGGCTAATGAAAAACTGTTTTTT; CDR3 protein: CASSPEGAANEKLFF
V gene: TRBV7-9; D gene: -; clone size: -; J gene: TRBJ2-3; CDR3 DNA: TGTGCCAGCAGCCGGACCGGGGGCTACACAGATACGCAGTATTTT; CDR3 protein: CASSRTGGYTDTQYF
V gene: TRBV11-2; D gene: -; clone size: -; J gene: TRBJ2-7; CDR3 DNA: TGTGCCAGCAGCTTAAACCGGGACCTGGGCGAGCAGTACTTC; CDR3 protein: CASSLNRDLGEQYF